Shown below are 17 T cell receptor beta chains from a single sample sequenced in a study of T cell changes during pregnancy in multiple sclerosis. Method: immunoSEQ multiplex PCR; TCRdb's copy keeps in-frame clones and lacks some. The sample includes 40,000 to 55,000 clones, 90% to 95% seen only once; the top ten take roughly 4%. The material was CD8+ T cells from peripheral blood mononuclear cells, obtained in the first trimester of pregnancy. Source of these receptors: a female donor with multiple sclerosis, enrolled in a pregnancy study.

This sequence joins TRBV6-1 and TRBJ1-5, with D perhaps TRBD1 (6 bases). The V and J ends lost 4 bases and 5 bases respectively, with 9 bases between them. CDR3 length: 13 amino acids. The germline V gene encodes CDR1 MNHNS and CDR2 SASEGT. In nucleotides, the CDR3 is TGTGCCAGCAGTGGACAGGAACATCAGCCCCAGCATTTT. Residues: CASSGQEHQPQHF.

CDR3 in amino acids: CASSPELTNTEEDEQFF. The CDR3 DNA reads TGTGCCAGCAGCCCCGAACTCACAAACACGGAAGAGGATGAGCAGTTCTTC. This chain joins TRBV7-8 and TRBJ2-1; D is unresolved. The CDR3 is made up of 17 amino acids. V was shortened by 5 bases and J by 8 bases, with 25 bases between the two germline ends. Germline CDR1 reads SGHVS; CDR2 reads FQNEAQ.

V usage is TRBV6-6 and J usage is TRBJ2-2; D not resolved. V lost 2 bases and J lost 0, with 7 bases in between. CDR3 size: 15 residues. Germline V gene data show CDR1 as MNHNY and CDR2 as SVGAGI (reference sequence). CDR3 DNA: TGTGCCAGCAGTTACGAGACACCGAACACCGGGGAGCTGTTTTTT. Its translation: CASSYETPNTGELFF.

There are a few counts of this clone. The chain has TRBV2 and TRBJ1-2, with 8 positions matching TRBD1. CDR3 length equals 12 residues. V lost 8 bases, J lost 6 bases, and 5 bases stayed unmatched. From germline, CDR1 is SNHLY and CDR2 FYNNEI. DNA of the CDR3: TGTGCCAGCTTTGACAGGGGAAATGGCTACACCTTC. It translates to CASFDRGNGYTF.

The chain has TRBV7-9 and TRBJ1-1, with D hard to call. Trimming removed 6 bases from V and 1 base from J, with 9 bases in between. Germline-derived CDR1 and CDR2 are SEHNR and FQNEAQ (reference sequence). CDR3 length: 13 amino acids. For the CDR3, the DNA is TGTGCCAGCAGACCGGAGACGAACACTGAAGCTTTCTTT. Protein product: CASRPETNTEAFF.

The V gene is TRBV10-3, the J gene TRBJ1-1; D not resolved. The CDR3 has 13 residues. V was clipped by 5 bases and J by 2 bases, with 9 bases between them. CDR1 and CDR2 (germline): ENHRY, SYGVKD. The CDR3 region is CAISPDSNTEAFF. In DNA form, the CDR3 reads TGTGCCATCAGTCCAGACTCCAACACTGAAGCTTTCTTT.

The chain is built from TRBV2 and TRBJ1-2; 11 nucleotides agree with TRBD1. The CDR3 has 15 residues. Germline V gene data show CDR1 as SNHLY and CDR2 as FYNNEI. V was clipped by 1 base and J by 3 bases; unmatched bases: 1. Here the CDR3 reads CASSEVGQGDYGYTF. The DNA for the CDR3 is TGTGCCAGCAGTGAAGTGGGACAGGGGGACTATGGCTACACCTTC.

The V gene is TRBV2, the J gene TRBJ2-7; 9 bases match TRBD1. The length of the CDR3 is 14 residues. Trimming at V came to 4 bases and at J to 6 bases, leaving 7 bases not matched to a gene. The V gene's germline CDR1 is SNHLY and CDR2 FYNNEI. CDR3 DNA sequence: TGTGCCAGCAGTGTCCGGGGACAGGGAATCGAGCAGTACTTC. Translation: CASSVRGQGIEQYF. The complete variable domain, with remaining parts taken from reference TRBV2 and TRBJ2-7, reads EPEVTQTPSHQVTQMGQEVILRCVPISNHLYFYWYRQILGQKVEFLVSFYNNEISEKSEIFDDQFSVERPDGSNFTLKIRSTKLEDSAMYFCASSVRGQGIEQYFGPGTRLTVT.

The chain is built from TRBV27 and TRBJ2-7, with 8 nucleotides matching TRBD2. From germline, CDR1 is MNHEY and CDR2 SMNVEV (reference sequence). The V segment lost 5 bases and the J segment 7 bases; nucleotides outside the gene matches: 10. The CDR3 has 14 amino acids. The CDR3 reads CASSLTGTRIEQYF. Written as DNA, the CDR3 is TGTGCCAGCAGTCTTACCGGGACTAGGATAGAGCAGTACTTC.

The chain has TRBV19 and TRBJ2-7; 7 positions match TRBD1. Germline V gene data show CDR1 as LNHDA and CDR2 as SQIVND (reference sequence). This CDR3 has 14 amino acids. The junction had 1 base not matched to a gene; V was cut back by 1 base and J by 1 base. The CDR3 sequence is CASSIGDSSYEQYF. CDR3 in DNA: TGTGCCAGTAGTATAGGGGACAGTTCCTACGAGCAGTACTTC.

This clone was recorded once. CDR3 in amino acids: CASRVQGNYGYTF. The CDR3 region has the DNA TGTGCCAGCAGAGTACAGGGTAACTATGGCTACACCTTC. This rearrangement joins TRBV5-4 to TRBJ1-2, with a weak D call TRBD1 (6 bases). Trimming cost V 5 bases and J 1 base, with 9 bases left between them. Germline V gene data show CDR1 as SGHNT and CDR2 as YYREEE (reference sequence). The CDR3 is 13 residues long. Full variable domain (missing parts from reference TRBV5-4 and TRBJ1-2): ETGVTQSPTHLIKTRGQQVTLRCSSQSGHNTVSWYQQALGQGPQFIFQYYREEENGRGNFPPRFSGLQFPNYSSELNVNALELDDSALYLCASRVQGNYGYTFGSGTRLTVV.

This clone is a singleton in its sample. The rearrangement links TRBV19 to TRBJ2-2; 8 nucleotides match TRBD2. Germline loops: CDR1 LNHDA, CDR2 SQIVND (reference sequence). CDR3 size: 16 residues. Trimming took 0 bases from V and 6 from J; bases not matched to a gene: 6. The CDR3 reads CASSIDGGLGAGELFF. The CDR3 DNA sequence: TGTGCCAGTAGTATAGATGGGGGACTAGGAGCCGGGGAGCTGTTTTTT.

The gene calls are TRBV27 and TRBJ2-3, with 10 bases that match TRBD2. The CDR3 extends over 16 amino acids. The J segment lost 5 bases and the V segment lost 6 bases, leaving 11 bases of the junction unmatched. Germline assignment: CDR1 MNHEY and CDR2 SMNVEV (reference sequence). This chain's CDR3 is CASSPGRAGGGDTQYF. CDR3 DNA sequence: TGTGCCAGCAGCCCCGGTAGAGCGGGAGGGGGAGATACGCAGTATTTT.

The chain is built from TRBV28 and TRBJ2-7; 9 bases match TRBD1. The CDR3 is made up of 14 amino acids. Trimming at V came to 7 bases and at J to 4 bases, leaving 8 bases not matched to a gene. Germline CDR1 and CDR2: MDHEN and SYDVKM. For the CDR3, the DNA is TGTGCCAGCACTAAACCGGGACAGGGTTACGAGCAGTACTTC. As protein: CASTKPGQGYEQYF.

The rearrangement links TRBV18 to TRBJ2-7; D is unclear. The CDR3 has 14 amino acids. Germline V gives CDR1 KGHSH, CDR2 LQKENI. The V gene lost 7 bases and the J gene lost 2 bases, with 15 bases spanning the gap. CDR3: CASLSLARPYEQYF. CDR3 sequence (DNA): TGTGCCAGCTTATCTCTTGCCAGGCCCTACGAGCAGTACTTC.

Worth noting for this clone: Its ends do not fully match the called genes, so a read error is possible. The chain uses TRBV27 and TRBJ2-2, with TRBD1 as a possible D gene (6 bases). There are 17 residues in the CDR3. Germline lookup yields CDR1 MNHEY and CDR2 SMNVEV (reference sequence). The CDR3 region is CANSLLGGRMYIGELFF. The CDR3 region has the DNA TGTGCCAACAGTTTGTTAGGGGGTAGGATGTATATCGGGGAGCTGTTTTTT.

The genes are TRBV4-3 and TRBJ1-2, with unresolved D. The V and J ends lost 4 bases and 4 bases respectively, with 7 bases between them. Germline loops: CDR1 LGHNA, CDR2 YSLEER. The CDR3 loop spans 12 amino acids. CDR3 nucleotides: TGCGCCAGCAGCCCCTCGGGCTATGGCTACACCTTC. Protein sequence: CASSPSGYGYTF.